The sequence of this T cell receptor beta chain was determined in a study of blood T cells in healthy people across ages. The study's findings and limits: TCR beta diversity correlated strongly with naive T cell percentage. More naive CD4+ cells and higher diversity were found in long-lived than in aged donors.

CDR3 size: 18 residues. Germline loops: CDR1 MGHRA, CDR2 YSYEKL. The V segment lost 3 bases and the J segment 0 bases; nucleotides outside the gene matches: 12. Sample donors were healthy Caucasian individuals that came from Russia, aged roughly 6 to 100. About this clonotype: Its target is unknown.

For the second PCR, which ran for about 7 to 11 cycles, a sample-barcoded 5' primer and a J-beta primer mix were used. TCRdb used MiXCR to reprocess the 5' RACE reads, holding one entry per CDR3 protein. The profile shows over a million distinct CDR3 sequences, less than 25% of them singletons. The data also belong to a second study, concerning T cells of mothers and their children.

This TCR derives from a girl aged 2 to 10 in good health. The sequencing input was blood. The chain links TRBV4-1 to TRBJ2-3; TRBD2 matches at 7 bases. The CDR3 DNA is TGCGCCAGCAGCCATCCGGAAATAGCGGGCCGTAGCACAGATACGCAGTATTTT. It codes for CASSHPEIAGRSTDTQYF.